Following are 24 T cell receptor beta chains from one sample sequenced in a study of blood T cell repertoires in COVID-19. Some clones are missing from TCRdb's copy, which holds only in-frame ones; the method was immunoSEQ multiplex PCR. The sample consists of 220,000 or so clones, about 80% of them appearing once. Sample: peripheral blood. These receptors came from a woman aged 30 to 39 who had recovered from COVID-19.

The V call is TRBV28, the J call TRBJ1-2; 9 bases agree with TRBD1. The V segment lost 5 bases and the J segment 4 bases; nucleotides outside the gene matches: 8. The V gene's germline CDR1 is MDHEN and CDR2 SYDVKM. The CDR3 has 15 residues. CDR3 in amino acids: CASSVTGGTGYGYTF. The CDR3 nucleotides are TGTGCCAGCAGTGTAACAGGGGGCACGGGCTATGGCTACACCTTC.

The chain links TRBV19 to TRBJ2-1, with TRBD2 matching 7 bases. The CDR3 is 15 residues long. Unmatched junction bases numbered 8, after V lost 7 bases and J lost 2 bases. The V gene's germline CDR1 is LNHDA and CDR2 SQIVND (reference sequence). The CDR3 coding sequence is TGTGCCAGTAACCCAGGTAGCGGGCCCTACAATGAGCAGTTCTTC. This gives the protein CASNPGSGPYNEQFF. The variable domain in full, completed from reference TRBV19 and TRBJ2-1, reads DGGITQSPKYLFRKEGQNVTLSCEQNLNHDAMYWYRQDPGQGLRLIYYSQIVNDFQKGDIAEGYSVSREKKESFPLTVTSAQKNPTAFYLCASNPGSGPYNEQFFGPGTRLTVL.

This clone was seen ten or more times. This chain links TRBV7-9 with TRBJ2-1; 14 bases agree with TRBD2. The germline V gene has CDR1 SEHNR and CDR2 FQNEAQ (reference sequence). After removal of 3 bases from V and 9 bases from J, the junction contained 1 base not matched to a gene. This CDR3 spans 14 amino acids. CDR3 loop: CASSLTSGRVEQFF. The CDR3 nucleotides are TGTGCCAGCAGCTTGACTAGCGGGAGGGTTGAGCAGTTCTTC.

The chain is built from TRBV30 and TRBJ2-7; 7 nucleotides align to TRBD1. Germline values: CDR1 GTSNPN, CDR2 SVGIG (reference sequence). The CDR3 loop spans 13 amino acids. Trimming took 4 bases from V and 2 from J; bases not matched to a gene: 5. The CDR3 here is CAWKRQGAYEQYF. The CDR3 DNA sequence: TGTGCCTGGAAAAGGCAGGGGGCCTACGAGCAGTACTTC. The entire variable domain, with the rest obtained from reference TRBV30 and TRBJ2-7, is as follows: SQTIHQWPATLVQPVGSPLSLECTVEGTSNPNLYWYRQAAGRGLQLLFYSVGIGQISSEVPQNLSASRPQDRQFILSSKKLLLSDSGFYLCAWKRQGAYEQYFGPGTRLTVT.

This rearrangement joins TRBV9 to TRBJ1-1; D perhaps matches TRBD1 (6 bases). The CDR3 covers 15 residues. From germline, CDR1 is SGDLS and CDR2 YYNGEE. With 0 bases removed from V and 4 bases from J, the gap between germline ends came to 13 bases. The CDR3 loop is CASSVGGGVPTEAFF. CDR3 in DNA: TGTGCCAGCAGCGTAGGGGGGGGCGTACCCACTGAAGCTTTCTTT.

The V and J genes are TRBV13 and TRBJ1-5; D unresolved. The CDR3 runs 13 residues. Deletions cut 3 bases from V and 4 bases from J, with 7 bases between. Germline V gives CDR1 PRHDT, CDR2 FYEKMQ (reference sequence). CDR3 region: CASSLAPNQPQHF. DNA for the CDR3: TGTGCCAGCAGCTTGGCCCCAAATCAGCCCCAGCATTTT. The complete variable domain, with remaining parts taken from reference TRBV13 and TRBJ1-5, reads AAGVIQSPRHLIKEKRETATLKCYPIPRHDTVYWYQQGPGQDPQFLISFYEKMQSDKGSIPDRFSAQQFSDYHSELNMSSLELGDSALYFCASSLAPNQPQHFGDGTRLSIL.

The chain couples TRBV19 to TRBJ2-4; TRBD1 might be the D (6 bases). The germline V gene encodes CDR1 LNHDA and CDR2 SQIVND (reference sequence). The CDR3 runs 19 residues. The V end lost 6 bases, the J end lost 1 base, and 25 bases lay between the germline ends. CDR3 region: CASSLGFRSDGQAKNIQYF. CDR3 nucleotide sequence: TGTGCCAGTAGCTTGGGGTTCCGCTCGGATGGACAGGCCAAAAACATTCAGTACTTC.

The gene calls are TRBV6-5 and TRBJ1-2, with 12 nucleotides matching TRBD1. With V trimmed by 7 bases and J by 4 bases, 4 bases remained unmatched. The CDR3 loop spans 14 amino acids. Germline V gene sequence: CDR1 MNHEY, CDR2 SVGAGI. The CDR3 DNA sequence: TGTGCCAGCACCCAGGGACAGGGGGCCTATGGCTACACCTTC. Translated, it gives CASTQGQGAYGYTF.

The rearrangement links TRBV14 to TRBJ2-1; the D gene is possibly TRBD2 (5 bases). The V end lost 0 bases, the J end lost 6 bases, and 12 bases lay between the germline ends. Germline assignment: CDR1 SGHDN and CDR2 FVKESK. The CDR3 spans 15 residues. The CDR3: CASSQEWLAVNEQFF. CDR3 nucleotide sequence: TGTGCCAGCAGCCAAGAGTGGCTAGCAGTCAATGAGCAGTTCTTC.

This clone was picked up a small number of times. The chain has TRBV10-1 and TRBJ2-1, with TRBD1 identical over 11 bases. This CDR3 has 15 residues. V shed 5 bases and J 2 bases; nucleotides not matched to a gene: 2. The V gene's germline CDR1 is WNHNN and CDR2 SYGVQD (reference sequence). The CDR3 sequence is CASSKGQGAYNEQFF. The CDR3 DNA follows: TGCGCCAGCAGTAAGGGACAGGGGGCCTACAATGAGCAGTTCTTC.

The CDR3 sequence is CASRPGQKNTEAFF. CDR3 DNA sequence: TGTGCCAGCAGGCCGGGACAGAAGAACACTGAAGCTTTCTTT. The V gene is TRBV27, the J gene TRBJ1-1; the match to TRBD1 covers 7 bases. The CDR3 runs to 14 residues. Germline V gives CDR1 MNHEY, CDR2 SMNVEV (reference sequence). Losses at the gene ends were 6 bases for V and 1 base for J; bases not matched to a gene: 5.

The chain combines TRBV28 with TRBJ2-1; TRBD1 aligns across 11 bases. J lost 7 bases, V lost 9 bases, and 8 bases had no gene match. Germline CDR1 MDHEN, CDR2 SYDVKM. The CDR3 is 14 residues long. Here the CDR3 reads CASTGTGGRNEQFF. For the CDR3, the DNA is TGTGCCAGTACCGGGACAGGGGGTCGGAATGAGCAGTTCTTC.

The CDR3 region has the DNA TGTGCCAGCACCGGGGGTGGGGGGAACTCAGATACGCAGTATTTT. Amino acids: CASTGGGGNSDTQYF. The chain uses TRBV6-5 and TRBJ2-3, with D perhaps TRBD2 (6 bases). Germline CDR1 and CDR2: MNHEY and SVGAGI. The CDR3 runs 15 residues. V was cut by 7 bases and J by 4 bases, with 18 bases left in between.

V usage is TRBV7-3 and J usage is TRBJ1-1, with 7 bases fitting TRBD1. Germline V gene data show CDR1 as SGHTA and CDR2 as FQGTGA. V shed 5 bases, J shed 5 bases, and the junction held 8 bases outside the gene matches. The CDR3 length is 14 residues. CDR3 nucleotide sequence: TGTGCCAGCAGCCTGAGACAGGGCTTAACTGAAGCTTTCTTT. It codes for CASSLRQGLTEAFF.

In DNA, the CDR3 is TGTGCCAGCAGCCAAGAAGGGGGAACAGGGGGAGATACGCAGTATTTT. It yields the protein CASSQEGGTGGDTQYF. V is TRBV4-2 and J is TRBJ2-3, with 8 bases aligning to TRBD1. Trimming took 0 bases from V and 5 from J; bases not matched to a gene: 7. The CDR3 has 16 residues. The germline gives CDR1 LGHNA, CDR2 YNFKEQ.

The rearrangement uses TRBV11-3 and TRBJ2-2, with 8 bases lining up with TRBD2. The CDR3 loop spans 16 amino acids. Trimming removed 0 bases from V and 4 bases from J; junction bases left unmatched: 4. Germline V lookup: CDR1 SGHNT, CDR2 YENEEA. The CDR3 here is CASSLERGRPTGELFF. In nucleotides, the CDR3 is TGTGCCAGCAGCTTAGAGCGCGGGAGGCCCACCGGGGAGCTGTTTTTT.

The CDR3: CASSVETGVMYEQYF. The CDR3 region has the DNA TGTGCCAGCAGCGTGGAAACAGGGGTCATGTACGAGCAGTACTTC. This chain connects TRBV9 to TRBJ2-7, with TRBD1 matching over 7 bases. The CDR3 loop spans 15 amino acids. In germline, CDR1 is SGDLS, CDR2 YYNGEE. The J segment lost 4 bases and the V segment lost 2 bases, leaving 9 bases of the junction unmatched.

CDR3 amino acids: CASSPRSIAYEQYF. The CDR3 DNA follows: TGTGCCAGCAGCCCCCGCTCGATAGCCTACGAGCAGTACTTC. The chain combines TRBV7-9 with TRBJ2-7, with D unresolved. The CDR3 consists of 14 residues. Germline V gene data show CDR1 as SEHNR and CDR2 as FQNEAQ (reference sequence). Trimming cost V 5 bases and J 2 bases, with 13 bases left between them.

This chain links TRBV3-1 (or the pseudogene TRBV3-2) with TRBJ1-4; D may be TRBD1 (6 bases). This CDR3 is 13 amino acids long. Trimming took 7 bases from V and 8 from J, leaving 14 bases between them. The germline CDR1 and CDR2 sequences are LGHDT and YNNKEL (reference sequence). The CDR3 here is CASTGGVGEKLFF. The CDR3 region has the DNA TGTGCCAGCACGGGGGGCGTGGGGGAAAAACTGTTTTTT.

V usage is TRBV19 and J usage is TRBJ2-5, with TRBD2 matching over 10 bases. The germline V gene has CDR1 LNHDA and CDR2 SQIVND (reference sequence). CDR3 length equals 16 residues. The J segment lost 1 base and the V segment lost 4 bases, leaving 6 bases of the junction unmatched. CDR3 sequence (DNA): TGTGCCAGTAGTAAGTGGCTAGCGGGAGCCCAAGAGACCCAGTACTTC. Encoded protein: CASSKWLAGAQETQYF.

CDR3 DNA: TGTGCCAGCAGCAGCGGGAGAGAGACCCAGTACTTC. This gives the protein CASSSGRETQYF. The chain couples TRBV6-2 or TRBV6-3 to TRBJ2-5; the match to TRBD2 covers 8 bases. CDR3 length equals 12 residues. Trimming at V came to 6 bases and at J to 4 bases, leaving 1 base not matched to a gene. Germline assignment: CDR1 MNHEY and CDR2 SVGEGT.

The count of this clone is one. The CDR3 region is CASSQVTSGSRGFQETQYF. Written as DNA, the CDR3 is TGTGCCAGCAGCCAAGTCACTAGCGGGTCAAGAGGGTTCCAAGAGACCCAGTACTTC. The genes are TRBV3-1 (or the pseudogene TRBV3-2) and TRBJ2-5; TRBD2 agrees at 9 bases. This CDR3 is 19 amino acids long. V was clipped by 1 base and J by 1 base; unmatched bases: 13. Germline CDR1 reads LGHDT; CDR2 reads YNNKEL (reference sequence).

The J gene is TRBJ1-1, the V gene TRBV19, with 10 positions matching TRBD1. The junction had 3 bases not matched to a gene; V was cut back by 4 bases and J by 4 bases. Germline CDR1 LNHDA, CDR2 SQIVND (reference sequence). The CDR3 totals 14 residues. The CDR3 spells CASSRDRGGTEAFF. The CDR3 DNA sequence: TGTGCCAGTAGTAGGGACAGGGGTGGCACTGAAGCTTTCTTT. Using reference TRBV19 and TRBJ1-1 for the parts outside the CDR3, the full variable domain is DGGITQSPKYLFRKEGQNVTLSCEQNLNHDAMYWYRQDPGQGLRLIYYSQIVNDFQKGDIAEGYSVSREKKESFPLTVTSAQKNPTAFYLCASSRDRGGTEAFFGQGTRLTVV.

The chain combines TRBV4-2 with TRBJ2-1, with 10 bases identical to TRBD2. J gave up 6 bases and V 3 bases, and 11 bases lay outside the gene matches. Germline CDR1 LGHNA, CDR2 YNFKEQ. The CDR3 sequence is 17 residues long. Here the CDR3 DNA reads TGTGCCAGCAGCCAGGGGCCCGGGGCTAGCGGGGGCAATGAGCAGTTCTTC. Residues: CASSQGPGASGGNEQFF.